Sequencing of this T cell receptor (beta chain) was carried out in a study of response to subunit inactivated influenza vaccine. MiXCR, applied by TCRdb to the RT-PCR reads, yields one record per CDR3 protein. The data hold a few hundred thousand distinct CDR3 sequences, with 12% to 15% observed a single time. This clonotype has only a few counts. Its antigen is still unknown. The CDR3 extends over 15 amino acids. Germline values: CDR1 MNHNS, CDR2 SASEGT. Trimming shortened V by 8 bases and J by 1 base, and 15 bases separated the two germline ends. Study results and caveats: Few new T cells, the authors suggested, are recruited by each seasonal influenza vaccination.

The receptor was derived from a man between 50 and 59 years old who received an inactivated influenza vaccine. The chain combines TRBV6-1 with TRBJ2-4, with D possibly matching TRBD2 (6 bases). Source: PBMCs from blood, taken 11 to 12 days after vaccination. The CDR3 sequence is CASAGSGRAKNIQYF. The DNA for the CDR3 is TGTGCCAGCGCGGGGTCGGGGAGGGCCAAAAACATTCAGTACTTC.